Given below is one T cell receptor (beta chain) in context. The antigen remains undetermined. The sample comes from a study of PD-1 blockade in classical Hodgkin lymphoma. TCRdb keeps only in-frame clones here, not all; method: immunoSEQ multiplex PCR. The sample has about 11,000 clones, around 74% seen once; the top ten hold 3% to 3.5%. The time point here: cycle 4 day 1 (C4D1), after more than five weeks of nivolumab. The patients all showed relapse after autologous stem cell transplantation, while their brentuximab vedotin exposure varied. Purification of CD4+ T cells from thawed PBMCs was performed via magnetic negative selection. When best responses were assessed, they were complete response, partial response or progressive disease. General study results and limits: Partial responders and progressors had significantly lower baseline TCR diversity. CD4+ TCR diversity climbed significantly by C4D1, unlike CD8+ TCR diversity. Newly diagnosed patients were said to have less baseline TCR diversity than healthy donors did.

CDR1 SGHNT and CDR2 YYREEE come from the germline V gene (reference sequence). This CDR3 contains 14 residues. Trimming left V 1 base short and J 7 bases short, with 11 bases between. The input for sequencing was CD4+ T cells from blood, taken before the fourth cycle of nivolumab. The receptor was isolated from a human donor with classical Hodgkin lymphoma. The chain is built from TRBV5-4 and TRBJ1-4, with unresolved D. CDR3 sequence reads: CASSLKASSEKLFF. In DNA, the CDR3 is TGTGCCAGCAGCTTGAAAGCGAGCAGTGAAAAACTGTTTTTT.